This note documents a single TCR beta chain sequence. The data were obtained in a study of control samples from healthy donors and cancer patients. Per the germline V gene, CDR1 is SNHLY and CDR2 is FYNNEI. This CDR3 has 13 residues. Trimming took off 2 bases at V and 6 bases at J, with 10 bases between the two ends. Some clones are missing from TCRdb's copy, which holds only in-frame ones; the method was immunoSEQ multiplex PCR. The sample consists of about 150,000 clones, 93% of them appearing once. This TCR derives from a man between 18 and 29 years old in good health. The sequencing input was blood. The gene calls are TRBV2 and TRBJ1-1, with D possibly being TRBD1 (6 bases). Here the CDR3 reads CASSEYGGAEAFF. The CDR3 DNA reads as TGTGCCAGCAGTGAATACGGGGGCGCTGAAGCTTTCTTT.